This TCR beta chain comes out of a study of blood T cell repertoires in COVID-19. Study as a whole: Both acute and convalescent COVID-19 samples were obtained from the United States, Italy and Spain. From T cells, B-cell-depleted T cells, or PBMCs came the material, which was cDNA or gDNA.

The germline gives CDR1 GTSNPN, CDR2 SVGIG (reference sequence). Trimming took 1 base from V and 4 from J; bases not matched to a gene: 2. The CDR3 is 13 residues long. Self-reported history from a screening survey and questionnaire set each donor's cohort. Original handling: Amplified reference gene primers provided the basis for estimating nucleated cell counts. Data came from immunoSEQ multiplex PCR; TCRdb stores just in-frame clones and leaves some out. For V, J and clone size, that table is used; D and trimming come from the DNA. The table lists 200,000 to 250,000 clones, around 88% of them singletons.

The chain links TRBV30 to TRBJ1-2; 8 bases are a match to TRBD1. This sequence was found in a woman aged 45-60 years with acute COVID-19. Material: PBMCs or T cells enriched from blood (not recorded which). The CDR3 region is CAWSAGTGYGYTF. For the CDR3, the DNA is TGTGCCTGGAGTGCCGGGACAGGCTATGGCTACACCTTC.